The table lists the clone carrying this T cell receptor beta chain with a count of one. Its antigen is not known. These data belong to a study of shared clonotypes between healthy human individuals. Across the whole study: Each donor had three CD4 naive, three CD4 memory, two CD8 naive and one CD8 memory plate.

Study results and limitations: Some naive CD4 clonotypes, roughly 5%, turned up in common across several donors. Clonotype sharing levels among donors were expected to vary with sequencing depth.

The germline V and J ends were trimmed by 4 bases and 1 base, with 14 bases remaining between them. The CDR3 extends over 15 amino acids. Per germline, CDR1 MGHRA and CDR2 YSYEKL. Naive CD8 cells lacked CD45RO and underwent positive selection for CCR7, leaving out terminally differentiated effector memory CD45RA+ cells. Donors comprised healthy HIV-negative adults lacking recent acute infections or vaccinations. The protocol was immunoSEQ multiplex PCR, while the TCRdb copy is restricted to in-frame clones and leaves out a portion. The sample carries some 1,900,000 clones, just under 95% recorded once.

The source of this sequence is a man younger than 35 in good health. The V gene is TRBV4-1, the J gene TRBJ2-7; the D call may be TRBD1 or TRBD2 (5 bases each). Sequenced material: naive CD8+ T cells sorted from blood. CDR3 sequence reads: CASSRQGEASYEQYF. The CDR3 bases are TGCGCCAGCAGCCGCCAGGGAGAAGCATCCTACGAGCAGTACTTC.